There are a few counts of the clone carrying this T cell receptor (beta chain). These data are taken from a study of blood T cells in healthy people across ages. Germline V gene sequence: CDR1 ENHRY, CDR2 SYGVKD. This CDR3 is 13 amino acids long. Trimming cost V 8 bases and J 3 bases; bases outside gene matches: 1. Primers used in a second PCR of roughly 6 to 11 cycles were a sample-barcoded 5' primer and a J-beta primer mix. MiXCR, run by TCRdb on the 5' RACE reads, gives a single entry per CDR3 protein. This sample yields under 700,000 distinct CDR3 sequences, of which approximately 25% are seen a single time; 8.7% belongs to the top ten. In addition, the sample was reused for a study of T cells of mothers and their children.

Sequencing was carried out using blood. This clonotype was sampled from a boy younger than 18 in good health. This rearrangement joins TRBV10-3 to TRBJ2-2; 9 bases are a match to TRBD1. In nucleotides, the CDR3 is TGTGCCATCTGGACAGGGGACACCGGGGAGCTGTTTTTT. Its translation is CAIWTGDTGELFF.